This T cell receptor (beta chain) was sequenced in a study of blood T cells in healthy people across ages. The CDR3 runs 11 residues. Germline lookup yields CDR1 SQVTM and CDR2 ANQGSEA. V gave up 3 bases and J gave up 1 base, with 3 bases separating them. A second PCR, run for about 7 to 11 cycles, used a sample-barcoded 5' primer plus a J-beta primer mix. TCRdb reprocessed the 5' RACE reads with MiXCR, giving one entry per CDR3 protein. This table has over 1.5 million distinct CDR3 sequences, approximately 50% appearing once. The sample taken for sequencing was blood. The TCR sequence derives from a woman between 40 and 55 years old in good health. The chain has TRBV29-1 and TRBJ2-5, with D uncertain. The CDR3 spells CSVDAQETQYF. Written as DNA, the CDR3 is TGCAGCGTTGACGCCCAAGAGACCCAGTACTTC.